The sequence of this TCR beta chain was determined in a study of cytomegalovirus exposure and HLA in healthy donors. Study information: The same platform was used for the 120 validation repertoires and the 600 to 850 first-cohort repertoires, a later analysis reported.

Findings of the study overall: A few of the chains that were CMV-associated were confirmed in vitro to be specific for CMV antigens.

On this clone itself: Its specificity is not known.

Profiling relied on immunoSEQ multiplex PCR, and the TCRdb table lists in-frame clones only, not all of them. The sample shows approximately 57,000 clones, more than 80% of them seen only once. Trimming cost V 7 bases and J 8 bases; bases outside gene matches: 12. This CDR3 is 17 amino acids long. Germline CDR1 reads SGHTA; CDR2 reads FQGNSA. The sample comprised PBMCs. The rearrangement uses TRBV7-2 and TRBJ1-6; the match to TRBD1 covers 12 bases. This receptor was taken from a woman aged 18-30 years in good health and CMV-seronegative. The CDR3 nucleotides are TGTGCCAGCACCCCCGGGGGGACAGGGGGCATTTATTCACCCCTCCACTTT. Translated, it gives CASTPGGTGGIYSPLHF.